The 27 T cell receptor beta chains given below trace back to one sample, sequenced in a study of beta chain features in type 1 diabetes. As every portion of the isolated RNA was reverse transcribed, the sequencing read expressed TCRB transcripts. TCRdb's table, derived via immunoSEQ multiplex PCR, lists solely in-frame clones and lacks some. This table holds 850,000 to 900,000 clones, roughly a sixth found once. The specimen sequenced was naive CD4+ T cells from blood. The receptors originated from a woman younger than 35 in good health.

Only a few counts were recorded for this clone. The J gene is TRBJ2-7, the V gene TRBV2, with D perhaps matching TRBD1 (6 bases). CDR1 SNHLY and CDR2 FYNNEI come from the germline V gene. The CDR3 is 15 amino acids. The V end was cut by 6 bases, the J end by 1 base, with 16 bases between. CDR3 nucleotides: TGTGCCAGCAGCCCGACAGGTTCTATTTCCTACGAGCAGTACTTC. It is translated as CASSPTGSISYEQYF.

This clone was observed a few times. The gene calls are TRBV7-9 and TRBJ2-7, with D unresolved. The CDR3 length is 13 residues. V was trimmed by 3 bases and J by 7 bases, leaving 13 bases between them. Looked up from germline, CDR1 is SEHNR and CDR2 is FQNEAQ (reference sequence). The CDR3 bases are TGTGCCAGCAGCTTCGCGCCCGTGGGGGAGCAGTACTTC. This translates into CASSFAPVGEQYF.

The chain links TRBV7-2 to TRBJ2-3; no firm D call. The CDR3 consists of 14 residues. V lost 7 bases and J lost 1, with 12 bases in between. Germline CDR1 and CDR2: SGHTA and FQGNSA. CDR3 protein: CASNLHRRTDTQYF. CDR3 DNA: TGTGCCAGCAACCTACACCGCCGCACAGATACGCAGTATTTT.

In its sample, this clone was seen a few times. This chain joins TRBV4-1 and TRBJ2-2; 9 nucleotides match TRBD1. After removal of 4 bases from V and 0 bases from J, the junction contained 6 bases not matched to a gene. The CDR3 is 17 amino acids. CDR1 is MGHRA, CDR2 YSYEKL, per germline. This chain's CDR3 is CASSLQGAHANTGELFF. As DNA, the CDR3 is TGCGCCAGCAGCCTACAGGGGGCGCACGCGAACACCGGGGAGCTGTTTTTT.

The chain links TRBV7-2 to TRBJ2-3, with D possibly matching TRBD1 (6 bases). CDR3 length equals 16 residues. The germline V gene has CDR1 SGHTA and CDR2 FQGNSA. Trimming removed 3 bases from V and 5 bases from J, with 18 bases in between. CDR3 DNA sequence: TGTGCCAGCAGCTTCGTAGGGGGTAAATACCAAGATACGCAGTATTTT. It translates to CASSFVGGKYQDTQYF.

This chain links TRBV6-6 with TRBJ2-4; D perhaps matches TRBD1 (6 bases). The germline CDR1 and CDR2 sequences are MNHNY and SVGAGI (reference sequence). The CDR3 has 11 residues. Trimming left V 5 bases short and J 9 bases short, with 8 bases between. The CDR3 DNA follows: TGTGCCAGCAGTCAGGGGAGCATTCAGTACTTC. Translating gives CASSQGSIQYF.

This chain uses TRBV7-9 with TRBJ1-2, with 7 bases aligning to TRBD1. The CDR3 contains 14 residues. Per germline, CDR1 SEHNR and CDR2 FQNEAQ (reference sequence). Unmatched junction bases numbered 8, after V lost 2 bases and J lost 8 bases. CDR3 sequence (DNA): TGTGCCAGCAGCTTAATGAGGGGGCCAGTCGGCTACACCTTC. Its translation is CASSLMRGPVGYTF.

This clone came up a few times. This rearrangement joins TRBV7-2 to TRBJ2-7, with a possible D match to TRBD2 (6 bases). V was shortened by 1 base and J by 2 bases, with 12 bases between the two germline ends. Germline loops: CDR1 SGHTA, CDR2 FQGNSA. The CDR3 runs to 15 residues. The CDR3: CASSLVVSGTYEQYF. Written as DNA, the CDR3 is TGTGCCAGCAGCTTAGTAGTTAGCGGAACCTACGAGCAGTACTTC.

This clone has a handful of counts. The J gene is TRBJ1-2, the V gene TRBV7-2; TRBD1 matches at 10 bases. Trimming took 5 bases from V and 4 from J; bases not matched to a gene: 4. Looked up from germline, CDR1 is SGHTA and CDR2 is FQGNSA. The CDR3 covers 14 residues. Written as DNA, the CDR3 is TGTGCCAGCAGCCAGGGACAGGGGAGCTATGGCTACACCTTC. This codes for CASSQGQGSYGYTF. Using reference TRBV7-2 and TRBJ1-2 for the parts outside the CDR3, the full variable domain is GAGVSQSPSNKVTEKGKDVELRCDPISGHTALYWYRQSLGQGLEFLIYFQGNSAPDKSGLPSDRFSAERTGGSVSTLTIQRTQQEDSAVYLCASSQGQGSYGYTFGSGTRLTVV.

The rearrangement uses TRBV25-1 and TRBJ2-1, with 12 bases matching TRBD2. CDR3 length: 16 amino acids. The V gene's germline CDR1 is MGHDK and CDR2 SYGVNS. Germline trimming cut 1 base from V and 13 bases from J; bases unmatched to any gene: 11. The CDR3 nucleotides read TGTGCCAGCAGTGAATGGTTGACTAGCGGGAGTCCTTTACAGTTCTTC. This codes for CASSEWLTSGSPLQFF.

The chain uses TRBV6-1 and TRBJ2-5; TRBD1 is a possible D gene (5 bases). Germline V gene lookup returns CDR1 MNHNS and CDR2 SASEGT. V lost 6 bases to trimming and J lost 1 base, with 12 bases between them. This CDR3 is 14 amino acids long. The CDR3 here is CASSPTETQETQYF. The CDR3 nucleotides read TGTGCCAGCAGCCCGACAGAGACCCAAGAGACCCAGTACTTC.

CDR3: CAISGGETNEKLFF. DNA for the CDR3: TGTGCCATCAGTGGGGGGGAGACTAATGAAAAACTGTTTTTT. The chain has TRBV10-3 and TRBJ1-4; a weak D match, TRBD1 (5 bases). The CDR3 length is 14 residues. With 4 bases removed from V and 2 bases from J, the gap between germline ends came to 8 bases. From germline, CDR1 is ENHRY and CDR2 SYGVKD.

The rearrangement links TRBV28 to TRBJ1-3; D gene uncertain. The CDR3 is 17 amino acids. The V gene lost 6 bases and the J gene lost 1 base, with 19 bases spanning the gap. CDR1 is MDHEN and CDR2 is SYDVKM in the germline V gene. CDR3 coding DNA: TGTGCCAGCAGCCCCTCGGGGAGAGGACTGTCTGGAAACACCATATATTTT. Amino acids: CASSPSGRGLSGNTIYF.

This sequence joins TRBV5-1 and TRBJ1-1, with D possibly being TRBD1 (5 bases). V was trimmed by 0 bases and J by 2 bases, leaving 11 bases between them. The CDR3 extends over 15 amino acids. The V gene's germline CDR1 is SGHRS and CDR2 YFSETQ. The CDR3 DNA is TGCGCCAGCAGCTTGGGGTGGGGCGGTAACACTGAAGCTTTCTTT. This encodes CASSLGWGGNTEAFF. The full variable domain, rest sourced from reference TRBV5-1 and TRBJ1-1, is KAGVTQTPRYLIKTRGQQVTLSCSPISGHRSVSWYQQTPGQGLQFLFEYFSETQRNKGNFPGRFSGRQFSNSRSEMNVSTLELGDSALYLCASSLGWGGNTEAFFGQGTRLTVV.

Of note for this clone: Other DNA sequences in the sample encode the same CDR3. The chain recombines TRBV11-2 with TRBJ1-5; D perhaps matches TRBD1 (5 bases). The CDR3 length is 13 residues. CDR1 and CDR2 (germline): SGHAT, FQNNGV. The V end was cut by 0 bases, the J end by 5 bases, with 5 bases between. The CDR3: CASSLDRDQPQHF. The CDR3 DNA reads as TGTGCCAGCAGCTTAGACAGGGATCAGCCCCAGCATTTT.

The rearrangement uses TRBV7-9 and TRBJ2-7, with TRBD1 as a possible D gene (6 bases). This CDR3 contains 15 residues. V was shortened by 5 bases and J by 1 base, with 15 bases between the two germline ends. In germline, CDR1 is SEHNR, CDR2 FQNEAQ (reference sequence). The CDR3 DNA reads as TGTGCCAGCAGCGTGACAGGTATTCTATCCTACGAGCAGTACTTC. Translated: CASSVTGILSYEQYF.

This chain uses TRBV18 with TRBJ2-1; 10 nucleotides match TRBD2. The CDR3 length is 17 residues. From germline, CDR1 is KGHSH and CDR2 LQKENI. V was clipped by 3 bases and J by 7 bases; unmatched bases: 12. The CDR3 DNA follows: TGTGCCAGCTCACCCCGGTGGAGCGGGAGGGCCGAGAATGAGCAGTTCTTC. Its translation is CASSPRWSGRAENEQFF. Based on the CDR3 plus reference TRBV18 and TRBJ2-1, the full variable domain is NAGVMQNPRHLVRRRGQEARLRCSPMKGHSHVYWYRQLPEEGLKFMVYLQKENIIDESGMPKERFSAEFPKEGPSILRIQQVVRGDSAAYFCASSPRWSGRAENEQFFGPGTRLTVL.

This clone was counted between two and nine times. Other DNA sequences within the sample encode an identical CDR3. V and J are TRBV18 and TRBJ2-3; D is unclear. The CDR3 totals 13 residues. V dropped 2 bases and J dropped 2 bases, with 5 bases sitting between them. Germline V gives CDR1 KGHSH, CDR2 LQKENI. In nucleotides, the CDR3 is TGTGCCAGCTCACCAGGTTCCACAGATACGCAGTATTTT. Protein sequence: CASSPGSTDTQYF.

V usage is TRBV19 and J usage is TRBJ2-7; either TRBD1 or TRBD2 may fit D (6 bases each). The V and J ends lost 8 bases and 2 bases respectively, with 13 bases between them. CDR1 and CDR2 from the germline V gene are LNHDA and SQIVND (reference sequence). CDR3 size: 13 residues. The CDR3 is CASGRGQAYEQYF. For the CDR3, the DNA is TGTGCCAGTGGACGGGGGCAAGCCTACGAGCAGTACTTC.

This chain connects TRBV4-2 to TRBJ1-4, with D maybe TRBD1 (5 bases). This CDR3 is 14 amino acids long. The germline V gene encodes CDR1 LGHNA and CDR2 YNFKEQ. Between the trimmed V and J ends, which lost 1 base and 8 bases, there was a span of 11 bases. This chain's CDR3 is CASSQGDAGEKLFF. The CDR3 region has the DNA TGTGCCAGCAGCCAAGGTGACGCAGGGGAAAAACTGTTTTTT.

The rearrangement joins TRBV28 to TRBJ1-4; TRBD1 matches at 7 bases. The CDR3 contains 15 residues. Looked up from germline, CDR1 is MDHEN and CDR2 is SYDVKM. Trimming at V came to 5 bases and at J to 7 bases, leaving 10 bases not matched to a gene. The CDR3 sequence: CASSGPPGQIEKLFF. As DNA, the CDR3 is TGTGCCAGCAGTGGCCCCCCGGGACAGATTGAAAAACTGTTTTTT.

This clone was counted a few times. This sequence joins TRBV28 and TRBJ2-2; 8 bases are shared with TRBD1. This CDR3 region has 16 residues. The V gene's germline CDR1 is MDHEN and CDR2 SYDVKM. The V segment lost 5 bases and the J segment 1 base; nucleotides outside the gene matches: 6. The CDR3: CASSPWTGMNTGELFF. The DNA of the CDR3 is TGTGCCAGCAGTCCCTGGACAGGGATGAACACCGGGGAGCTGTTTTTT.

This chain links TRBV28 with TRBJ2-1; D is perhaps TRBD1 or TRBD2 (6 bases each). V lost 1 base, J lost 10 bases, and 11 bases lay in between. Germline-derived CDR1 and CDR2 are MDHEN and SYDVKM. CDR3 length: 13 amino acids. This CDR3 is CASSLSRGVEQFF. CDR3 DNA: TGTGCCAGCAGTTTATCGAGGGGGGTCGAGCAGTTCTTC. The whole variable domain, filled in from reference TRBV28 and TRBJ2-1, reads DVKVTQSSRYLVKRTGEKVFLECVQDMDHENMFWYRQDPGLGLRLIYFSYDVKMKEKGDIPEGYSVSREKKERFSLILESASTNQTSMYLCASSLSRGVEQFFGPGTRLTVL.

The chain has TRBV19 and TRBJ2-5, with 11 bases aligning to TRBD1. This CDR3 comprises 15 residues. The germline V gene encodes CDR1 LNHDA and CDR2 SQIVND (reference sequence). V was clipped by 4 bases and J by 5 bases; unmatched bases: 6. CDR3 nucleotides: TGTGCCAGTAGTACCGGGACAGGGGGACAGGAGACCCAGTACTTC. Amino acid sequence: CASSTGTGGQETQYF. Using reference TRBV19 and TRBJ2-5 for the parts outside the CDR3, the full variable domain is DGGITQSPKYLFRKEGQNVTLSCEQNLNHDAMYWYRQDPGQGLRLIYYSQIVNDFQKGDIAEGYSVSREKKESFPLTVTSAQKNPTAFYLCASSTGTGGQETQYFGPGTRLLVL.

The gene calls are TRBV29-1 and TRBJ2-3; the match to TRBD2 covers 8 bases. The J segment lost 6 bases and the V segment lost 1 base, leaving 3 bases of the junction unmatched. The CDR3 has 13 residues. Germline assignment: CDR1 SQVTM and CDR2 ANQGSEA. CDR3 nucleotides: TGCAGCGTTGAAGTTGCGGGAGGTGATACGCAGTATTTT. Residues: CSVEVAGGDTQYF.

This clone was detected a few times. The V and J genes are TRBV7-8 and TRBJ1-2; D uncertain. The CDR3 consists of 14 residues. CDR1 is SGHVS, CDR2 FQNEAQ, per germline. The ends were cut back, 2 bases at V and 2 bases at J, with 9 bases in the middle. The CDR3 protein is CASSLFSQNYGYTF. The CDR3 DNA sequence: TGTGCCAGCAGCTTATTTTCGCAGAACTATGGCTACACCTTC.

This clone appeared once. The chain employs TRBV18 and TRBJ2-2, with a weak D call TRBD2 (6 bases). With 0 bases removed from V and 8 bases from J, the gap between germline ends came to 16 bases. CDR1 and CDR2 (germline): KGHSH, LQKENI. The length of the CDR3 is 16 residues. In nucleotides, the CDR3 is TGTGCCAGCTCACCACCGGAGGGCAGGACCCGAGGGGAGCTGTTTTTT. It is translated as CASSPPEGRTRGELFF.